These 19 T cell receptor beta chains share one sample of origin, sequenced in a study of T cell responses to AZD1222 COVID-19 vaccine. Using immunoSEQ multiplex PCR, the repertoire was profiled, and TCRdb retains in-frame clones only, with some absent. This repertoire shows fewer than 90,000 clones, around 90% found once; its top ten account for roughly 24%. The sample was peripheral blood, taken on day 0 of AZD1222 vaccination. Every receptor here comes from an adult in good health.

Notes on this clone: The junction shows a germline mismatch at one end, possibly a read error. The chain is built from TRBV10-3 and TRBJ2-3, with 12 positions matching TRBD1. The CDR3 is 14 amino acids. CDR1 is ENHRY, CDR2 SYGVKD, per germline. DNA for the CDR3: TGTGCCGTAGCCGGGACAGGGGGCACCGATACGCAGTATTTT. Protein product: CAVAGTGGTDTQYF.

The chain links TRBV28 to TRBJ1-5; D is perhaps TRBD1 (6 bases). Trimming stripped 5 bases from V and 0 bases from J, with 8 bases between. This CDR3 is 14 amino acids long. CDR1 and CDR2 (germline): MDHEN, SYDVKM. In nucleotides, the CDR3 is TGTGCCAGCAGTACAGGGCCTAGCAATCAGCCCCAGCATTTT. Protein product: CASSTGPSNQPQHF.

In this sample, this clone turned up once. The V gene is TRBV6-6, the J gene TRBJ1-5; D is ambiguous. Per the germline V gene, CDR1 is MNHNY and CDR2 is SVGAGI (reference sequence). This CDR3 is built from 16 residues. V was cut by 0 bases and J by 0 bases, with 9 bases left in between. As DNA, the CDR3 is TGTGCCAGCAGTTACTCGACAATCTATAGCAATCAGCCCCAGCATTTT. This codes for CASSYSTIYSNQPQHF.

The chain employs TRBV5-6 and TRBJ1-2; possibly TRBD1 for D (5 bases). This CDR3 has 15 residues. Germline V gene data show CDR1 as SGHDT and CDR2 as YYEEEE. V lost 0 bases, J lost 4 bases, and 13 bases lay in between. The CDR3 DNA sequence: TGTGCCAGCAGCTTGGAGGTGGCAGGGCCCTATGGCTACACCTTC. Its protein is CASSLEVAGPYGYTF.

The chain joins TRBV28 to TRBJ1-5, with D maybe TRBD1 (6 bases). Germline V gives CDR1 MDHEN, CDR2 SYDVKM. The CDR3 is 14 amino acids. V lost 2 bases and J lost 7, with 12 bases in between. CDR3 protein: CASSLNSGTQPQHF. The CDR3, as DNA: TGTGCCAGCAGTTTAAATTCAGGGACACAGCCCCAGCATTTT.

V usage is TRBV20-1 and J usage is TRBJ1-5, with D perhaps TRBD1 (5 bases). Germline V lookup: CDR1 DFQATT, CDR2 SNEGSKA (reference sequence). V was trimmed by 3 bases and J by 4 bases, leaving 13 bases between them. The CDR3 totals 14 residues. CDR3 DNA sequence: TGCAGTGCTAGTCCCGGGGGTGAAAATCAGCCCCAGCATTTT. Protein product: CSASPGGENQPQHF.

The rearrangement uses TRBV6-6 and TRBJ1-4; D might be TRBD1 (5 bases). The ends were cut back, 2 bases at V and 7 bases at J, with 11 bases in the middle. The germline V gene encodes CDR1 MNHNY and CDR2 SVGAGI (reference sequence). This CDR3 has 14 residues. The CDR3 protein is CASSYGGRGEKLFF. In DNA, the CDR3 is TGTGCCAGCAGTTACGGGGGAAGGGGTGAAAAACTGTTTTTT.

V gene TRBV18 combines with J gene TRBJ2-5, with D uncertain. The CDR3 contains 14 residues. The germline V gene has CDR1 KGHSH and CDR2 LQKENI. V was shortened by 2 bases and J by 5 bases, with 12 bases between the two germline ends. The CDR3 spells CASSPLPRAETQYF. In nucleotides, the CDR3 is TGTGCCAGCTCACCATTGCCCCGGGCGGAGACCCAGTACTTC.

This chain connects TRBV2 to TRBJ1-5, with D tentatively TRBD1 (6 bases). V dropped 5 bases and J dropped 1 base, with 12 bases sitting between them. This CDR3 is built from 15 residues. Germline assignment: CDR1 SNHLY and CDR2 FYNNEI. CDR3 in amino acids: CASSRGGGSNQPQHF. As DNA, the CDR3 is TGTGCCAGCAGTAGGGGAGGGGGAAGCAATCAGCCCCAGCATTTT.

In DNA form, the CDR3 reads TGTGCCAGCAGTTTCCACACCATATATTTT. Protein: CASSFHTIYF. V is TRBV12-3 or TRBV12-4 and J is TRBJ1-3; no definite D call. Trimming took off 3 bases at V and 8 bases at J, with 2 bases between the two ends. CDR3 length: 10 residues.

The genes are TRBV3-1 (or the pseudogene TRBV3-2) and TRBJ1-1; D gene uncertain. The CDR3 sequence is 17 residues long. The V end was cut by 0 bases, the J end by 4 bases, with 18 bases between. Germline V lookup: CDR1 LGHDT, CDR2 YNNKEL (reference sequence). The CDR3 DNA reads TGTGCCAGCAGCCAAGATACGAGAATTTGGGTTGGCACTGAAGCTTTCTTT. Translating gives CASSQDTRIWVGTEAFF.

The chain recombines TRBV6-5 with TRBJ2-5, with a weak D call TRBD2 (5 bases). There are 14 residues in the CDR3. V lost 6 bases, J lost 5 bases, and 16 bases lay in between. Germline CDR1 MNHEY, CDR2 SVGAGI. For the CDR3, the DNA is TGTGCCAGCAGGGCGGCGGCCGGCGGGGAGACCCAGTACTTC. It is translated as CASRAAAGGETQYF.

The chain couples TRBV29-1 to TRBJ1-6; D is perhaps TRBD1 (5 bases). The CDR3 extends over 19 amino acids. From germline, CDR1 is SQVTM and CDR2 ANQGSEA. Trimming pared 0 bases from V and 8 bases from J, leaving 26 bases between. The CDR3 reads CSVEEVTTGGRVSDSPLHF. The CDR3 region has the DNA TGCAGCGTTGAAGAAGTCACCACGGGGGGAAGGGTGAGTGATTCACCCCTCCACTTT. The full variable domain, completed using reference TRBV29-1 and TRBJ1-6, is SAVISQKPSRDICQRGTSLTIQCQVDSQVTMMFWYRQQPGQSLTLIATANQGSEATYESGFVIDKFPISRPNLTFSTLTVSNMSPEDSSIYLCSVEEVTTGGRVSDSPLHFGNGTRLTVT.

This clone has at least ten counts. This sequence joins TRBV10-1 and TRBJ2-7; D possibly corresponds to TRBD1 (6 bases). Trimming removed 3 bases at V and 6 bases at J, with 15 bases between. The CDR3 is 14 amino acids. Germline values: CDR1 WNHNN, CDR2 SYGVQD (reference sequence). Here the CDR3 reads CASSEGGHSGEQYF. CDR3 nucleotides: TGCGCCAGCAGTGAAGGGGGACACTCGGGCGAGCAGTACTTC.

The chain has TRBV7-9 and TRBJ1-5; TRBD1 matches at 8 bases. V was pared by 9 bases and J by 2 bases, with 6 bases of the junction left unmatched. The length of the CDR3 is 14 residues. Germline assignment: CDR1 SEHNR and CDR2 FQNEAQ (reference sequence). The CDR3 nucleotides are TGTGCCAGTACGACAGGGGTGGGCAATCAGCCCCAGCATTTT. Translating gives CASTTGVGNQPQHF.

This clone appeared a few times. CDR3 amino acids: CASSERQEPYEQYF. CDR3 DNA sequence: TGTGCCAGCTCAGAGAGACAGGAACCCTACGAGCAGTACTTC. V and J are TRBV18 and TRBJ2-7; maybe TRBD1 (6 bases). V dropped 5 bases and J dropped 2 bases, with 13 bases sitting between them. CDR3 size: 14 residues. The germline gives CDR1 KGHSH, CDR2 LQKENI.

The V call is TRBV5-1, the J call TRBJ2-1, with 10 bases lining up with TRBD2. Trimming took 3 bases from V and 8 from J; bases not matched to a gene: 8. Germline CDR1 is SGHRS and CDR2 is YFSETQ. The CDR3 consists of 15 residues. Here the CDR3 DNA reads TGCGCCAGCAGCTGGGGGGCTAGCGGGAGAGATGAGCAGTTCTTC. Translating gives CASSWGASGRDEQFF.

In DNA, the CDR3 is TGTGCCAGCAGCAAAGTAGAGCGGGAGGTCTACGAGCAGTACTTC. Protein: CASSKVEREVYEQYF. This chain connects TRBV21-1 to TRBJ2-7; the D call in the table, TRBD2, was not verified against the DNA. TRBV21-1 is classified as a pseudogene. The CDR3 loop spans 15 amino acids.

V is TRBV3-1 (or the pseudogene TRBV3-2) and J is TRBJ2-2; D is uncertain. Germline CDR1 and CDR2: LGHDT and YNNKEL (reference sequence). The ends were cut back, 4 bases at V and 0 bases at J, with 6 bases in the middle. This CDR3 has 14 residues. The CDR3 is CASSRSTNTGELFF. The CDR3 DNA is TGTGCCAGCAGCCGCTCCACGAACACCGGGGAGCTGTTTTTT.